Reported below is one T cell receptor beta chain. Original methodology: Reference gene primer amplification yielded estimated nucleated cell counts. Clones were read by immunoSEQ multiplex PCR, and TCRdb kept only the in-frame ones, dropping some. That table gives V, J and clone size, and the DNA gave D and trimming. In the table there are roughly 150,000 clones, almost 85% of which are singletons. This sample is drawn from a study of blood T cell repertoires in COVID-19. Study as a whole: The samples span acute and convalescent COVID-19 from the United States, Italy and Spain.

The V gene lost 1 base and the J gene lost 3 bases, with 12 bases spanning the gap. Germline assignment: CDR1 MGHRA and CDR2 YSYEKL. CDR3 length: 15 residues. The material sequenced was peripheral blood. The sequence came from a man between 45 and 60 years old with acute or convalescent COVID-19. The chain carries TRBV4-1 and TRBJ1-2; possible D gene TRBD1, 5 bases. The CDR3 is CASSQGYGGDYGYTF. As DNA, the CDR3 is TGCGCCAGCAGCCAAGGGTACGGGGGGGACTATGGCTACACCTTC.